This TCR beta chain was profiled in a study of cytomegalovirus exposure and HLA in healthy donors. Study at large: Clustering assigned around 77% of the approximately 400 genotyped donors to the Caucasian-associated ancestry cluster.

Study-level points and caveats: Being indistinguishable, some V segments were excluded, TRBV6-2 and TRBV6-3 among them. Presence/absence analyses treated sequencing depth as roughly uniform across donors.

Use of 60 Vbeta and 13 Jbeta primers characterized the PCR. Repertoires were generated with immunoSEQ multiplex PCR, while TCRdb's copy carries only in-frame clones and drops some. Of about 120,000 clones listed, roughly 80% are singletons. The CDR3 is made up of 14 amino acids. Germline CDR1 and CDR2: WNHNN and SYGVQD (reference sequence). V lost 2 bases and J 5 bases, leaving 13 bases between the germline ends. Points on this clone: Its antigen is currently unknown.

The TCR comes from a man aged 60 to 69 in good health and CMV-seropositive. J is TRBJ2-7 and V is TRBV10-1; tentative D call: TRBD2 (7 bases). Material for sequencing was PBMCs. The CDR3 sequence is CASSEGGARNEQYF. In DNA form, the CDR3 reads TGCGCCAGCAGTGAGGGGGGGGCGCGTAACGAGCAGTACTTC.